The sequence of this T cell receptor beta chain was determined in a study of T cells in Graves' hyperthyroidism and ophthalmopathy. This clonotype was seen only a few times. The CDR3 spans 15 residues. Germline V gene lookup returns CDR1 DFQATT and CDR2 SNEGSKA (reference sequence). V was pared by 5 bases and J by 3 bases, with 8 bases of the junction left unmatched. What was amplified from RNA transcripts were TCR beta CDR3 regions. During a first-round RT-PCR of the TCR CDR3, the HTBI primer set was used. Using its own MiXCR run on the multiplex PCR reads, TCRdb lists one record per CDR3 protein. Of 690,000 or so distinct CDR3 sequences in the sample, 18% were seen once.

The V call is TRBV20-1, the J call TRBJ2-2; TRBD2 aligns across 8 bases. The TCR sequence derives from a woman in her fifties or sixties with Graves' hyperthyroidism that later progressed to Graves' ophthalmopathy. Source material: blood. In nucleotides, the CDR3 is TGCAGTGCTCCCAAGCGGGGGTGGGACACCGGGGAGCTGTTTTTT. Amino acids: CSAPKRGWDTGELFF.